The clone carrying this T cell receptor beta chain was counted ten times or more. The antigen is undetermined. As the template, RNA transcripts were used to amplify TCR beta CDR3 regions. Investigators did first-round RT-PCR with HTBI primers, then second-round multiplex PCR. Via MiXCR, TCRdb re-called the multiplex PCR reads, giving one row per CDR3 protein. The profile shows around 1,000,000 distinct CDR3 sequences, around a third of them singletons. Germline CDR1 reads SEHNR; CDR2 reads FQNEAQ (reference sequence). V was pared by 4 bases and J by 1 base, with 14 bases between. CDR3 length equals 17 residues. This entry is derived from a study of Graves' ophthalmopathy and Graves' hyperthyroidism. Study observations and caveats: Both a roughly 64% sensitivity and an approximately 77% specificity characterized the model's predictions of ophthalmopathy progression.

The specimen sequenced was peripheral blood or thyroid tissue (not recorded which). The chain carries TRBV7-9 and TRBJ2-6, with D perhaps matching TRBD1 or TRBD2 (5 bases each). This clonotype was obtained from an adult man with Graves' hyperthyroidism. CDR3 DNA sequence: TGTGCCAGCAGCTCATCAAAAGAGGGGTCTGGGGCCAACGTCCTGACTTTC. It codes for CASSSSKEGSGANVLTF.